This T cell receptor beta chain was observed in a study of T cells of healthy individuals. Trimming stripped 5 bases from V and 8 bases from J, with 14 bases between. This CDR3 spans 13 amino acids. MiXCR, run by TCRdb on the 5' RACE reads, gives a single entry per CDR3 protein. The data hold 60,000 to 80,000 distinct CDR3 sequences, with roughly 15% observed a single time. There are a few counts of this clonotype. The rearrangement uses TRBV12-3 or TRBV12-4 and TRBJ2-3, with no clear D. The sequence derives from a human donor in good health. CDR3 in amino acids: CASSRRVDGTQYF. The CDR3 coding sequence is TGTGCCAGCAGTCGACGGGTTGACGGTACGCAGTATTTT.